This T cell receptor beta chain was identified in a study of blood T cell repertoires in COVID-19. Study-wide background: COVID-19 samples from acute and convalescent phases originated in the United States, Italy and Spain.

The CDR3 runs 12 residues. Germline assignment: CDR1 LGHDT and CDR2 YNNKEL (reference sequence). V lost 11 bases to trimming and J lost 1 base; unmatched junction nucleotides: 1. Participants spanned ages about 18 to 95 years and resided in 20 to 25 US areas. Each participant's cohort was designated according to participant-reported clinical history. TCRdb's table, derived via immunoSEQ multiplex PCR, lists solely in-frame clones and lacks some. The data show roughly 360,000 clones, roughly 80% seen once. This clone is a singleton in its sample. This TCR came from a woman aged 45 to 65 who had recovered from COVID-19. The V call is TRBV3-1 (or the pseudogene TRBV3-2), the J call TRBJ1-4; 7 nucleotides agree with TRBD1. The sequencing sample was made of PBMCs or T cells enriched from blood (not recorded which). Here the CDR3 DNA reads TGTGCCGGGACAGTAACTAATGAAAAACTGTTTTTT. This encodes CAGTVTNEKLFF.